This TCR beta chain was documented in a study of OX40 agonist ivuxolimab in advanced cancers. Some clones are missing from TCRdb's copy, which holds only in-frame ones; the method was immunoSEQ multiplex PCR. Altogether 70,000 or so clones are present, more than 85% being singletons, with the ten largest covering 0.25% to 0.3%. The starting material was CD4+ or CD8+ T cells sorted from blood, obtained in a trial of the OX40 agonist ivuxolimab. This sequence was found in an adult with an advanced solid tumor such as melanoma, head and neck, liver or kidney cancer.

CDR3 in DNA: TGTGCCAGCAGTGAAGCCGGGTTCGTAGGGGAGACCCAGTACTTC. The encoded protein is CASSEAGFVGETQYF. The chain uses TRBV6-1 and TRBJ2-5, with D unresolved. With 0 bases removed from V and 5 bases from J, the gap between germline ends came to 13 bases. The germline V gene has CDR1 MNHNS and CDR2 SASEGT. This CDR3 has 15 amino acids.